These 13 T cell receptor beta chains originate from one sample sequenced in a study of T cell responses to AZD1222 COVID-19 vaccine. The method was immunoSEQ multiplex PCR; TCRdb's version includes in-frame clones alone and lacks a portion of them. The data contain roughly 120,000 clones, 87% of them singletons. The sample in question was peripheral blood, obtained 28 days after the second AZD1222 dose. These receptors were taken from an adult who received the AZD1222 COVID-19 vaccine.

The rearrangement uses TRBV5-1 and TRBJ2-3, with D tentatively TRBD2 (6 bases). The CDR3 totals 13 residues. Between the trimmed V and J ends, which lost 3 bases and 3 bases, there was a span of 8 bases. From germline, CDR1 is SGHRS and CDR2 YFSETQ. The CDR3 sequence is CASSWSGTDTQYF. As DNA, the CDR3 is TGCGCCAGCAGCTGGAGCGGGACAGATACGCAGTATTTT.

This chain connects TRBV15 to TRBJ1-5; the D is unclear. V lost 0 bases, J lost 0 bases, and 18 bases lay in between. This CDR3 is built from 19 residues. Germline CDR1 is LNHNV and CDR2 is YYDKDF (reference sequence). The CDR3 DNA reads TGTGCCACCAGCAGAGATTTGGCCGGGGAGAGCCTTAGCAATCAGCCCCAGCATTTT. It yields the protein CATSRDLAGESLSNQPQHF.

The chain uses TRBV11-3 and TRBJ2-1; TRBD1 agrees at 9 bases. There are 17 residues in the CDR3. After removal of 4 bases from V and 3 bases from J, the junction contained 10 bases not matched to a gene. CDR1 SGHNT and CDR2 YENEEA come from the germline V gene. In nucleotides, the CDR3 is TGTGCCAGCAGCTCAAGAAGCGGGACAGGGAGCTACAATGAGCAGTTCTTC. Protein: CASSSRSGTGSYNEQFF.

The rearrangement uses TRBV7-2 and TRBJ1-6; 7 bases are shared with TRBD1. Germline CDR1 and CDR2: SGHTA and FQGNSA. CDR3 length equals 17 residues. V trimming: 1 base; J trimming: 4 bases; junction bases outside the gene matches: 7. CDR3: CASSLVGGTAYNSPLHF. In DNA, the CDR3 is TGTGCCAGCAGCTTAGTTGGGGGGACAGCATATAATTCACCCCTCCACTTT. The variable domain in full, with the rest retrieved from reference TRBV7-2 and TRBJ1-6, is GAGVSQSPSNKVTEKGKDVELRCDPISGHTALYWYRQSLGQGLEFLIYFQGNSAPDKSGLPSDRFSAERTGGSVSTLTIQRTQQEDSAVYLCASSLVGGTAYNSPLHFGNGTRLTVT.

The chain combines TRBV10-3 with TRBJ2-2; D is perhaps TRBD1 (6 bases). V gave up 3 bases and J gave up 4 bases, with 12 bases separating them. The CDR3 sequence is 15 residues long. The germline CDR1 and CDR2 sequences are ENHRY and SYGVKD. The CDR3 here is CAISEIYRVTGELFF. CDR3 nucleotides: TGTGCCATCAGTGAAATATACAGGGTCACCGGGGAGCTGTTTTTT.

This sequence joins TRBV4-1 and TRBJ2-2; D is unresolved. The CDR3 sequence is 14 residues long. Germline values: CDR1 MGHRA, CDR2 YSYEKL. The V gene lost 4 bases and the J gene lost 2 bases, with 8 bases spanning the gap. The CDR3 nucleotides are TGCGCCAGCAGCCTCTTGGTAAACACCGGGGAGCTGTTTTTT. Translation: CASSLLVNTGELFF.

V usage is TRBV27 and J usage is TRBJ1-1; 7 nucleotides agree with TRBD1. CDR3 length: 16 residues. Germline V gene data show CDR1 as MNHEY and CDR2 as SMNVEV (reference sequence). With V trimmed by 5 bases and J by 1 base, 10 bases remained unmatched. The CDR3 loop is CASSPTPGQRNTEAFF. The DNA for the CDR3 is TGTGCCAGCAGTCCGACACCGGGACAGAGGAACACTGAAGCTTTCTTT.

This rearrangement joins TRBV4-3 to TRBJ2-7; the D gene is possibly TRBD1 (6 bases). The CDR3 has 14 amino acids. Germline loops: CDR1 LGHNA, CDR2 YSLEER. Trimming cost V 1 base and J 3 bases, with 10 bases left between them. In nucleotides, the CDR3 is TGCGCCAGCAGCCAAGTTCAGACAGGCTACGAGCAGTACTTC. It codes for CASSQVQTGYEQYF.

The rearrangement links TRBV7-9 to TRBJ1-3; D gene ambiguous. Trimming took off 5 bases at V and 2 bases at J, with 10 bases between the two ends. The CDR3 totals 14 residues. Germline V gene sequence: CDR1 SEHNR, CDR2 FQNEAQ (reference sequence). The CDR3 region has the DNA TGTGCCAGCAGCGCCCGGACTGCTGGAAACACCATATATTTT. It codes for CASSARTAGNTIYF.

The chain recombines TRBV6-5 with TRBJ1-1, with a tentative D call TRBD1 (5 bases). The CDR3 is 13 residues long. V lost 4 bases, J lost 2 bases, and 8 bases lay in between. Germline V lookup: CDR1 MNHEY, CDR2 SVGAGI. The CDR3 bases are TGTGCCAGCAGTTTTAGGGGCAACACTGAAGCTTTCTTT. As protein: CASSFRGNTEAFF.

The chain joins TRBV12-3 or TRBV12-4 to TRBJ1-5; a possible D gene is TRBD1 (5 bases). The CDR3 spans 12 residues. Between the trimmed V and J ends, which lost 6 bases and 11 bases, there was a span of 14 bases. CDR3 region: CASSRQPMAQHF. In nucleotides, the CDR3 is TGTGCCAGCAGCCGACAGCCGATGGCCCAGCATTTT.

The chain links TRBV9 to TRBJ2-7; 7 nucleotides match TRBD1. After removal of 0 bases from V and 5 bases from J, the junction contained 8 bases not matched to a gene. The CDR3 runs to 15 residues. Germline values: CDR1 SGDLS, CDR2 YYNGEE. CDR3 bases: TGTGCCAGCAGCGTAGCGCTCGACAGGGTCCACGAGCAGTACTTC. Its protein product is CASSVALDRVHEQYF.

This rearrangement joins TRBV9 to TRBJ2-1, with TRBD2 identical over 11 bases. The CDR3 loop spans 16 amino acids. The germline CDR1 and CDR2 sequences are SGDLS and YYNGEE. With V trimmed by 7 bases and J by 1 base, 7 bases remained unmatched. The CDR3 region has the DNA TGTGCCAGCGGGCGGGGGACTAGCGGATCCTACAATGAGCAGTTCTTC. Encoded protein: CASGRGTSGSYNEQFF.